The 4 T cell receptor beta chains below come from one sample, sequenced in a study of technical replicates of blood from a few donors. Only in-frame clones appear in the TCRdb table, and some are missing; sequencing was by immunoSEQ multiplex PCR. The sample carries about 60,000 clones, about 86% recorded once. The sample taken for sequencing was PBMCs. These receptors all come from a human donor in good health. Some clones in this sample may be carry-over from other donors' samples.

V is TRBV23-1 and J is TRBJ2-3, with TRBD1 matching over 7 bases. TRBV23-1 is flagged as an ORF with uncertain function. V shed 7 bases and J 0 bases; nucleotides not matched to a gene: 25. The CDR3 runs 21 residues. As DNA, the CDR3 is TGCGCCAGCATCGCAGGGGGTGATGATGCCGGCCTTTTGGGTAGCACAGATACGCAGTATTTT. This translates into CASIAGGDDAGLLGSTDTQYF.

The chain combines TRBV27 with TRBJ1-5; D is unclear. Per the germline V gene, CDR1 is MNHEY and CDR2 is SMNVEV (reference sequence). Deletions cut 3 bases from V and 9 bases from J, with 12 bases between. There are 13 residues in the CDR3. The CDR3 protein is CASSFVAELPQHF. CDR3 DNA: TGTGCCAGCAGTTTCGTCGCTGAGTTGCCCCAGCATTTT.

The chain couples TRBV6-1 to TRBJ2-7; 13 bases are a match to TRBD2. CDR1 is MNHNS and CDR2 is SASEGT in the germline V gene. The V gene end was trimmed by 5 bases and the J gene end by 7 bases; junction bases not matched to a gene: 8. The CDR3 runs to 15 residues. In DNA, the CDR3 is TGTGCCAGCAGTCTCCGACTAGCGGGAGGTTATGAGCAGTACTTC. This translates into CASSLRLAGGYEQYF.

This clone was picked up a small number of times. CDR3 bases: TGCGCCAGCAGCACCTTGGCGGGGGGGCCCTACAATGAGCAGTTCTTC. Protein sequence: CASSTLAGGPYNEQFF. The chain uses TRBV5-1 and TRBJ2-1; the match to TRBD2 covers 9 bases. This CDR3 has 16 amino acids. V shed 4 bases, J shed 2 bases, and the junction held 7 bases outside the gene matches. Germline V gene lookup returns CDR1 SGHRS and CDR2 YFSETQ. Variable domain in full (rest from reference TRBV5-1 and TRBJ2-1): KAGVTQTPRYLIKTRGQQVTLSCSPISGHRSVSWYQQTPGQGLQFLFEYFSETQRNKGNFPGRFSGRQFSNSRSEMNVSTLELGDSALYLCASSTLAGGPYNEQFFGPGTRLTVL.